This TCR beta chain was observed in a study of T cells in localized non-small cell lung cancer. Points on this clone: Its antigen is as yet unknown.

This CDR3 is 14 amino acids long. With V trimmed by 4 bases and J by 7 bases, 9 bases remained unmatched. The germline gives CDR1 SGHTA, CDR2 FQGNSA. Profiling relied on immunoSEQ multiplex PCR, and the TCRdb table lists in-frame clones only, not all of them. The top ten clones hold roughly 21% of a sample with about 59,000 clones, 80% to 95% of them seen once. Broader study findings: Heterogeneity remains possible because sequencing was limited to only one tumor region. Uninvolved adjacent lung had more T cell clonality than any other tissue, topping tumor.

The material was peripheral blood, obtained before any cancer treatment. This TCR came from a man between 40 and 70 years old with stage I lung adenocarcinoma. This sequence joins TRBV7-2 and TRBJ1-2; 7 positions match TRBD1. The CDR3 region has the DNA TGTGCCAGCAGCTCCCTGACAGGGATGGGTGGCTACACCTTC. Translating it yields CASSSLTGMGGYTF.